Following are 20 T cell receptor beta chains from one sample sequenced in a study of shared clonotypes between healthy human individuals. Libraries were prepared by immunoSEQ multiplex PCR; TCRdb keeps only in-frame clonotypes and omits some of them. There are about 1.1 million clones in the sample; 70% to 80% occur only once, and roughly 0.82% lies in the top ten. The sequencing sample was made of memory CD4+ T cells from PBMCs. Subset: CD45RA-negative fraction. The receptors here all came from a man aged 18 to 29 in good health. Some clones in this sample may be carry-over from other donors' samples.

The chain uses TRBV5-1 and TRBJ2-7, with 11 nucleotides matching TRBD2. V lost 4 bases and J lost 3; bases outside the gene matches: 6. The CDR3 runs to 15 residues. CDR1 and CDR2 (germline): SGHRS, YFSETQ. The chain's CDR3 is CASSPEGTSGYEQYF. CDR3 DNA: TGCGCCAGCAGCCCGGAGGGGACTAGCGGCTACGAGCAGTACTTC. The variable domain in full, with the rest retrieved from reference TRBV5-1 and TRBJ2-7, is KAGVTQTPRYLIKTRGQQVTLSCSPISGHRSVSWYQQTPGQGLQFLFEYFSETQRNKGNFPGRFSGRQFSNSRSEMNVSTLELGDSALYLCASSPEGTSGYEQYFGPGTRLTVT.

J is TRBJ1-2 and V is TRBV4-2; the match to TRBD1 covers 8 bases. Germline CDR1 is LGHNA and CDR2 is YNFKEQ. CDR3 length equals 12 residues. J was trimmed by 6 bases and V by 4 bases; bases with no gene match: 1. The CDR3 nucleotides are TGTGCCAGCAGCCCGGACAGGGATGGCTACACCTTC. Protein: CASSPDRDGYTF.

This chain uses TRBV5-4 with TRBJ2-5; the D is unclear. Germline V gene data show CDR1 as SGHNT and CDR2 as YYREEE (reference sequence). V dropped 2 bases and J dropped 5 bases, with 13 bases sitting between them. This CDR3 region has 14 residues. DNA for the CDR3: TGTGCCAGCAGCTTTTCCTCTGAGGAGGAGACCCAGTACTTC. This sequence encodes CASSFSSEEETQYF.

The rearrangement joins TRBV7-6 to TRBJ1-1; D unresolved. CDR1 is SGHVS, CDR2 FNYEAQ, per germline. This CDR3 comprises 14 residues. V was trimmed by 3 bases and J by 5 bases, leaving 13 bases between them. The CDR3 DNA is TGTGCCAGCAGCTTTTCGGGGTCGGGAACTGAAGCTTTCTTT. This gives the protein CASSFSGSGTEAFF.

The chain uses TRBV19 and TRBJ2-4, with a possible D match to TRBD1 (5 bases). Between the trimmed V and J ends, which lost 5 bases and 0 bases, there was a span of 11 bases. The germline V gene has CDR1 LNHDA and CDR2 SQIVND (reference sequence). The CDR3 runs to 15 residues. For the CDR3, the DNA is TGTGCCAGTAGTGGACGACAGATAGCCAAAAACATTCAGTACTTC. It is translated as CASSGRQIAKNIQYF. The variable domain in full, completed from reference TRBV19 and TRBJ2-4, reads DGGITQSPKYLFRKEGQNVTLSCEQNLNHDAMYWYRQDPGQGLRLIYYSQIVNDFQKGDIAEGYSVSREKKESFPLTVTSAQKNPTAFYLCASSGRQIAKNIQYFGAGTRLSVL.

V is TRBV4-3 and J is TRBJ2-3; D is unresolved. Germline V lookup: CDR1 LGHNA, CDR2 YSLEER. V lost 2 bases and J 2 bases, leaving 8 bases between the germline ends. The CDR3 length is 14 residues. The CDR3 spells CASSQKDPTDTQYF. CDR3 DNA sequence: TGCGCCAGCAGCCAAAAGGACCCCACAGATACGCAGTATTTT.

This rearrangement joins TRBV6-5 to TRBJ1-4, with D hard to call. This CDR3 has 14 residues. Germline assignment: CDR1 MNHEY and CDR2 SVGAGI. V lost 2 bases and J lost 0, with 4 bases in between. The CDR3 here is CASSYSSTNEKLFF. As DNA, the CDR3 is TGTGCCAGCAGTTACAGCTCAACTAATGAAAAACTGTTTTTT.

The chain carries TRBV2 and TRBJ2-7; 7 bases are a match to TRBD1. There are 14 residues in the CDR3. CDR1 and CDR2 from the germline V gene are SNHLY and FYNNEI. V gave up 2 bases and J gave up 5 bases; unmatched junction bases: 6. The CDR3 region has the DNA TGTGCCAGCAGTGAAAGGGGGCGCAATGACGAGCAGTACTTC. It is translated as CASSERGRNDEQYF.

There are a few counts of this clone. The chain recombines TRBV29-1 with TRBJ1-1; weak D call: TRBD1 (6 bases). The CDR3 runs to 15 residues. The V end lost 4 bases, the J end lost 3 bases, and 18 bases lay between the germline ends. Germline values: CDR1 SQVTM, CDR2 ANQGSEA. CDR3: CSVVGTQGSDTEAFF. The CDR3 nucleotides read TGCAGCGTTGTGGGGACACAGGGTTCGGACACTGAAGCTTTCTTT.

This rearrangement joins TRBV4-2 to TRBJ2-3; D might be TRBD2 (5 bases). Germline V gene data show CDR1 as LGHNA and CDR2 as YNFKEQ. V was shortened by 0 bases and J by 1 base, with 14 bases between the two germline ends. The CDR3 spans 17 residues. In DNA form, the CDR3 reads TGTGCCAGCAGCCAAGATCCAGGCGGAGGACGCACAGATACGCAGTATTTT. As protein: CASSQDPGGGRTDTQYF.

Turning to this clone: A much larger clone lies a single base off, so this may be a read error. The chain recombines TRBV2 with TRBJ2-7; the D gene is possibly TRBD1 (5 bases). The CDR3 is 12 residues long. Trimming pared 8 bases from V and 2 bases from J, leaving 10 bases between. Germline V gene sequence: CDR1 SNHLY, CDR2 FYNNEI. The CDR3 here is CASSGSPYEQYF. The CDR3 DNA reads TGTGCCAGCTCAGGGTCCCCCTACGAGCAGTACTTC.

The gene calls are TRBV28 and TRBJ2-1, with 10 bases identical to TRBD1. CDR3 length: 20 residues. The V segment lost 3 bases and the J segment 7 bases; nucleotides outside the gene matches: 21. Germline V gene lookup returns CDR1 MDHEN and CDR2 SYDVKM. The CDR3 region has the DNA TGTGCCAGCAGTTTTCCCGGGACAGGGGTCCAAATGGGTGCTAGGAATGAGCAGTTCTTC. This translates into CASSFPGTGVQMGARNEQFF.

In DNA, the CDR3 is TGTGCCAGCAACAGGCCAGGGCCAACCTACGAGCAGTACTTC. Translating it yields CASNRPGPTYEQYF. The rearrangement links TRBV2 to TRBJ2-7; tentatively, D is TRBD1 (5 bases). V gave up 7 bases and J gave up 2 bases, with 15 bases separating them. The germline V gene encodes CDR1 SNHLY and CDR2 FYNNEI. The CDR3 spans 14 residues. Full variable domain (rest looked up from reference TRBV2 and TRBJ2-7): EPEVTQTPSHQVTQMGQEVILRCVPISNHLYFYWYRQILGQKVEFLVSFYNNEISEKSEIFDDQFSVERPDGSNFTLKIRSTKLEDSAMYFCASNRPGPTYEQYFGPGTRLTVT.

The chain has TRBV6-5 and TRBJ2-1; 10 bases fit TRBD2. This CDR3 is 15 amino acids long. V was clipped by 7 bases and J by 6 bases; unmatched bases: 9. The germline V gene encodes CDR1 MNHEY and CDR2 SVGAGI. The CDR3 reads CASNGLAGAANEQFF. The CDR3 DNA reads as TGTGCCAGCAACGGGCTAGCGGGAGCTGCCAATGAGCAGTTCTTC.

V is TRBV5-1 and J is TRBJ2-7; 8 positions agree with TRBD2. V trimming: 4 bases; J trimming: 1 base; junction bases outside the gene matches: 4. The CDR3 consists of 14 residues. Germline CDR1 SGHRS, CDR2 YFSETQ. The CDR3 nucleotides read TGCGCCAGCAGCGTTAGCGGGGCGTCCTACGAGCAGTACTTC. It specifies CASSVSGASYEQYF. Based on the CDR3 plus reference TRBV5-1 and TRBJ2-7, the full variable domain is KAGVTQTPRYLIKTRGQQVTLSCSPISGHRSVSWYQQTPGQGLQFLFEYFSETQRNKGNFPGRFSGRQFSNSRSEMNVSTLELGDSALYLCASSVSGASYEQYFGPGTRLTVT.

The rearrangement links TRBV9 to TRBJ2-6, with TRBD1 as a possible D gene (6 bases). Germline lookup yields CDR1 SGDLS and CDR2 YYNGEE. With 1 base removed from V and 0 bases from J, the gap between germline ends came to 11 bases. The CDR3 length is 17 residues. Here the CDR3 DNA reads TGTGCCAGCAGCGTACAGGGGTTTTCCTCTGGGGCCAACGTCCTGACTTTC. Its translation is CASSVQGFSSGANVLTF.

The chain employs TRBV29-1 and TRBJ2-2, with D maybe TRBD2 (6 bases). V was pared by 7 bases and J by 5 bases, with 14 bases between. The V gene's germline CDR1 is SQVTM and CDR2 ANQGSEA. The CDR3 covers 13 residues. As DNA, the CDR3 is TGCAGCGCAGACCAGGGAGGTACCGGGGAGCTGTTTTTT. Protein product: CSADQGGTGELFF.

Comments on this clone: Other DNA variants within this sample encode the same CDR3. This chain connects TRBV7-2 to TRBJ2-7; 7 positions match TRBD1. V was clipped by 2 bases and J by 3 bases; unmatched bases: 4. Germline lookup yields CDR1 SGHTA and CDR2 FQGNSA. The CDR3 consists of 14 residues. This chain's CDR3 is CASSLRDRYYEQYF. The DNA of the CDR3 is TGTGCCAGCAGCTTAAGGGACAGATACTACGAGCAGTACTTC. The variable domain in full, completed from reference TRBV7-2 and TRBJ2-7, reads GAGVSQSPSNKVTEKGKDVELRCDPISGHTALYWYRQSLGQGLEFLIYFQGNSAPDKSGLPSDRFSAERTGGSVSTLTIQRTQQEDSAVYLCASSLRDRYYEQYFGPGTRLTVT.

The V and J genes are TRBV2 and TRBJ2-3; TRBD2 matches 7 bases. There are 13 residues in the CDR3. V lost 6 bases and J lost 3; bases outside the gene matches: 3. From germline, CDR1 is SNHLY and CDR2 FYNNEI. The CDR3 protein is CASRGGETDTQYF. The CDR3 DNA reads as TGTGCCAGCAGGGGGGGGGAAACAGATACGCAGTATTTT.

Of note for this clone: Germline and junction disagree at one end, which may indicate a read error. This same CDR3 is encoded by further DNA sequences in the sample. The chain recombines TRBV30 with TRBJ2-3; 8 bases agree with TRBD1. The CDR3 contains 17 residues. Germline loops: CDR1 GTSNPN, CDR2 SVGIG (reference sequence). In nucleotides, the CDR3 is TGTGCATGGAGCTTAATTGGGACAGGTGAAGAAGCAGATACGCAGTATTTT. This encodes CAWSLIGTGEEADTQYF.